This T cell receptor (beta chain) was observed in a study of blood T cell repertoires in COVID-19. About the study: Italy, Spain and the United States were the sources of the convalescent and acute COVID-19 samples. Nucleic acid was either cDNA or gDNA, and it came from T cells, B-cell-depleted T cells, or PBMCs.

Profiling relied on immunoSEQ multiplex PCR, and the TCRdb table lists in-frame clones only, not all of them. The sample has about 45,000 clones; approximately 91% are singletons. The germline CDR1 and CDR2 sequences are SGDLS and YYNGEE. The CDR3 extends over 17 amino acids. Trimming took 3 bases from V and 0 from J, leaving 16 bases between them. This clonotype was obtained from a human donor in a cohort sampled during active COVID-19. The chain uses TRBV9 and TRBJ2-1; maybe TRBD1 (6 bases). Specimen: peripheral blood. The CDR3 spells CASSAWDTTSSYNEQFF. DNA for the CDR3: TGTGCCAGCAGCGCCTGGGACACCACGAGCTCCTACAATGAGCAGTTCTTC.